A selection of T cell receptor beta chains follows, all from one sample in a study of T-cell reconstitution after alpha-beta-depleted transplantation in children. TCRdb reprocessed the PCR reads via MiXCR and lists one record per CDR3 protein. Of over 550,000 distinct CDR3 sequences detected, roughly a tenth appear once; the ten largest clones hold 4% to 5%. Sequences were derived from PBMCs from the stem cell graft donor, sampled from the stem cell graft. All receptors derive from a human donor who donated a stem cell graft to a child with acute myeloid leukemia. Each CDR3 is given with its conserved first and last residue. The D gene is left open where the match is weak. Where a row states a size, it is once, few, many or the class of an expanded clone; other rows omit it.

J | V | size | length | D | DNA | CDR3
TRBJ2-2 | TRBV9 | - | 17 | - | TGTGCCAGCAGCGTAGTATCGGGACGGCTGCAACCCGGGGAGCTGTTTTTT | CASSVVSGRLQPGELFF
TRBJ2-1 | TRBV12-3/TRBV12-4 | many | 15 | TRBD2 | TGTGCCAGCAGTTCCAGGGTAGCGGGAGCAACTGAGCAGTTCTTC | CASSSRVAGATEQFF
TRBJ2-1 | TRBV6-1 | many | 17 | TRBD2 | TGTGCCAGTACTCCGTACACCGGGACTAGTCACTACAATGAGCAGTTCTTC | CASTPYTGTSHYNEQFF
TRBJ1-4 | TRBV29-1 | - | 13 | TRBD1 | TGCAGCGTTGGAGGGACAGGGGATGAAAAACTGTTTTTT | CSVGGTGDEKLFF
TRBJ1-3 | TRBV7-9 | - | 16 | - | TGTGCCAGCAGCTTAGGGACGACAGTCTCTGGAAACACCATATATTTT | CASSLGTTVSGNTIYF
TRBJ2-3 | TRBV6-5 | many | 12 | - | TGTGCCAGCGGGAATAGCGCAGATACGCAGTATTTT | CASGNSADTQYF
TRBJ2-1 | TRBV5-1 | - | 15 | TRBD1 | TGCGCCAGCAGCTCCTCCGGGACAGACTACAATGAGCAGTTCTTC | CASSSSGTDYNEQFF
TRBJ1-1 | TRBV6-2/TRBV6-3 | few | 13 | - | TGTGCCAGCAGTTATCGGCCGAACACTGAAGCTTTCTTT | CASSYRPNTEAFF
TRBJ2-1 | TRBV20-1 | many | 14 | TRBD2 | TGCAGTGCTCGGACTAGCGGGACGTACAATGAGCAGTTCTTC | CSARTSGTYNEQFF
TRBJ1-1 | TRBV12-3/TRBV12-4 | - | 14 | TRBD1 | TGTGCCAGCAGGAGGGGGCTAAGGAACACTGAAGCTTTCTTT | CASRRGLRNTEAFF
TRBJ1-2 | TRBV20-1 | many | 14 | - | TGCAGTGCTTGGGGGGACACCCCGCAGGATGGCTACACCTTC | CSAWGDTPQDGYTF
TRBJ2-7 | TRBV4-3 | - | 16 | TRBD1 | TGCGCCAGCAGCCAAGGAACCGGGACAGGGTTGGCCGAGCAGTACTTC | CASSQGTGTGLAEQYF
TRBJ2-3 | TRBV7-9 | many | 15 | TRBD1 | TGTGCCAGCAGCGCCGGACAGGGACGCACAGATACGCAGTATTTT | CASSAGQGRTDTQYF
TRBJ2-3 | TRBV25-1 | many | 18 | TRBD1 | TGTGCCAGCAGTGAATATCGGAGAGGACAGGTTAGCACAGATACGCAGTATTTT | CASSEYRRGQVSTDTQYF
TRBJ2-3 | TRBV7-2 | many | 16 | TRBD2 | TGTGCCAGCAGCTTATCGGGAGCGGGAGCAGGGGATACGCAGTATTTT | CASSLSGAGAGDTQYF
TRBJ2-3 | TRBV5-1 | many | 11 | - | TGCCGTACTAACATGTCAGATACGCAGTATTTT | CRTNMSDTQYF
TRBJ2-1 | TRBV29-1 | few | 12 | - | TGCAGCGCCCGGCACCTTGGGACTGAGCAGTTCTTC | CSARHLGTEQFF